This T cell receptor beta chain was identified in a study of cytomegalovirus exposure and HLA in healthy donors. Study outcomes and limitations: Diagnosis of cytomegalovirus status made by the classifier reportedly showed high specificity and sensitivity. Most TCR beta V segments were productive about 87% or about 30% of the time in an earlier analysis. A later analysis reportedly found fewer N-insertions in an Asian-associated ancestry cluster than the roughly 680-donor mean. Information on immune exposure was restricted to one variable (CMV serostatus).

As regards this clone: As yet, its antigen is unknown.

Vbeta (60) and Jbeta (13) primers were used in the PCR. The data were produced by immunoSEQ multiplex PCR, yet TCRdb's version contains in-frame clones alone and is incomplete. The table has 180,000 or so clones, approximately 86% seen once. The length of the CDR3 is 16 residues. The J segment lost 3 bases and the V segment lost 2 bases, leaving 3 bases of the junction unmatched. Germline lookup yields CDR1 LGHNA and CDR2 YNFKEQ. This chain joins TRBV4-2 and TRBJ2-2, with 10 bases lining up with TRBD2. The receptor was derived from a male donor in good health and CMV-seronegative. The sample comprised PBMCs. The CDR3 loop reads CASSQQTSGYTGELFF. CDR3 bases: TGTGCCAGCAGCCAACAGACTAGCGGGTACACCGGGGAGCTGTTTTTT.